A single sample is the source of the 21 T cell receptor beta chains below, sequenced in a study of T cells in Graves' hyperthyroidism and ophthalmopathy. The source material, RNA transcripts, was used to amplify TCR beta CDR3 regions. The TCR CDR3 first-round RT-PCR relied on the HTBI primer set. One entry per CDR3 protein results from TCRdb running MiXCR on the multiplex PCR reads. The sample yields 550,000 to 600,000 distinct CDR3 sequences, around 14% seen once. The specimen sequenced was blood. Receptor source: a young woman with Graves' ophthalmopathy.

This clonotype was seen many times. This sequence joins TRBV28 and TRBJ1-4; 9 bases map to TRBD1. The CDR3 runs to 16 residues. In germline, CDR1 is MDHEN, CDR2 SYDVKM. After removal of 5 bases from V and 7 bases from J, the junction contained 11 bases not matched to a gene. CDR3: CASSPQTGGSAEKLFF. In DNA form, the CDR3 reads TGTGCCAGCAGTCCCCAAACAGGGGGCTCTGCTGAAAAACTGTTTTTT.

This clonotype was observed a few times. The V and J genes are TRBV20-1 and TRBJ2-3, with D tentatively TRBD1 (6 bases). CDR1 DFQATT and CDR2 SNEGSKA come from the germline V gene (reference sequence). This CDR3 contains 17 residues. The V gene lost 4 bases and the J gene lost 2 bases, with 22 bases spanning the gap. The CDR3 reads CSAKSGQRLPTTDTQYF. As DNA, the CDR3 is TGCAGTGCTAAATCCGGACAGAGACTTCCCACCACAGATACGCAGTATTTT.

This clonotype was counted ten times or more. V is TRBV7-8 and J is TRBJ2-7, with 12 bases aligning to TRBD1. Germline V gives CDR1 SGHVS, CDR2 FQNEAQ. This CDR3 region has 16 residues. V was pared by 6 bases and J by 4 bases, with 10 bases of the junction left unmatched. The CDR3 here is CASSFGGGQGAYEQYF. CDR3 DNA: TGTGCCAGCAGTTTCGGTGGGGGACAGGGGGCTTACGAGCAGTACTTC. Together with reference TRBV7-8 and TRBJ2-7, the CDR3 gives the full variable domain: GAGVSQSPRYKVAKRGQDVALRCDPISGHVSLFWYQQALGQGPEFLTYFQNEAQLDKSGLPSDRFFAERPEGSVSTLKIQRTQQEDSAVYLCASSFGGGQGAYEQYFGPGTRLTVT.

The chain links TRBV7-6 to TRBJ2-7, with 7 bases fitting TRBD1. The CDR3 runs to 14 residues. Germline trimming cut 2 bases from V and 3 bases from J; bases unmatched to any gene: 4. The germline CDR1 and CDR2 sequences are SGHVS and FNYEAQ. The CDR3 sequence is CASSLRQGHYEQYF. CDR3 in DNA: TGTGCCAGCAGCTTAAGACAGGGCCACTACGAGCAGTACTTC. Full variable domain (missing parts from reference TRBV7-6 and TRBJ2-7): GAGVSQSPRYKVTKRGQDVALRCDPISGHVSLYWYRQALGQGPEFLTYFNYEAQQDKSGLPNDRFSAERPEGSISTLTIQRTEQRDSAMYRCASSLRQGHYEQYFGPGTRLTVT.

The genes are TRBV5-1 and TRBJ2-1; 9 nucleotides line up with TRBD2. The V gene end was trimmed by 0 bases and the J gene end by 8 bases; junction bases not matched to a gene: 6. The CDR3 extends over 15 amino acids. CDR1 and CDR2 (germline): SGHRS, YFSETQ. DNA of the CDR3: TGCGCCAGCAGCTTGGCGGCGGGAGGGCCCTATGAGCAGTTCTTC. Its translation is CASSLAAGGPYEQFF.

The table lists this clonotype with many counts. The chain uses TRBV30 and TRBJ1-2; perhaps TRBD1 as D (6 bases). This CDR3 spans 12 amino acids. The germline gives CDR1 GTSNPN, CDR2 SVGIG (reference sequence). The germline V and J ends were trimmed by 1 base and 6 bases, with 9 bases remaining between them. Here the CDR3 reads CAWSEGEHGYTF. For the CDR3, the DNA is TGTGCCTGGAGTGAGGGGGAGCATGGCTACACCTTC.

A single count supports this clonotype. The chain is built from TRBV13 and TRBJ2-7; 12 bases are shared with TRBD2. This CDR3 spans 15 amino acids. The V gene's germline CDR1 is PRHDT and CDR2 FYEKMQ (reference sequence). The trim removed 5 bases at V and 9 bases at J, leaving 11 bases unmatched. The CDR3 DNA reads as TGTGCCAGCAGCCCAGGGTCTAGCGGGAGGGCCGGGCAGTACTTC. Translating gives CASSPGSSGRAGQYF.

V usage is TRBV20-1 and J usage is TRBJ2-7; the match to TRBD2 covers 10 bases. The germline gives CDR1 DFQATT, CDR2 SNEGSKA (reference sequence). The CDR3 is made up of 15 amino acids. V dropped 4 bases and J dropped 5; count of bases not matched to a gene: 11. CDR3 sequence (DNA): TGCAGTGCTACCTCACTAGCGGGACCGGGGGACGAGCAGTACTTC. Amino acid sequence: CSATSLAGPGDEQYF.

This clonotype appeared many times. V gene TRBV7-9 combines with J gene TRBJ2-1; D gene ambiguous. Germline assignment: CDR1 SEHNR and CDR2 FQNEAQ (reference sequence). This CDR3 spans 15 amino acids. Deletions cut 1 base from V and 2 bases from J, with 9 bases between. The CDR3 nucleotides read TGTGCCAGCAGCTTAGTTACTCCACCCTACAATGAGCAGTTCTTC. Protein product: CASSLVTPPYNEQFF. The full variable domain, in which reference TRBV7-9 and TRBJ2-1 provide the parts outside the CDR3, is DTGVSQNPRHKITKRGQNVTFRCDPISEHNRLYWYRQTLGQGPEFLTYFQNEAQLEKSRLLSDRFSAERPKGSFSTLEIQRTEQGDSAMYLCASSLVTPPYNEQFFGPGTRLTVL.

The chain is built from TRBV11-2 and TRBJ2-3, with TRBD2 as a possible D gene (7 bases). Trimming removed 5 bases at V and 2 bases at J, with 14 bases between. CDR3 length equals 15 residues. Germline V gives CDR1 SGHAT, CDR2 FQNNGV. The CDR3: CASSRGGVFTDTQYF. CDR3 nucleotide sequence: TGTGCCAGCAGCCGCGGGGGCGTCTTCACAGATACGCAGTATTTT.

This clonotype appeared many times. The V call is TRBV12-3 or TRBV12-4, the J call TRBJ2-7, with D unresolved. V was trimmed by 6 bases and J by 2 bases, leaving 17 bases between them. The CDR3 contains 15 residues. In nucleotides, the CDR3 is TGTGCCAGCAGCGGGTCCAGCATCCACCCCTACGAGCAGTACTTC. This gives the protein CASSGSSIHPYEQYF.

This clonotype was counted ten times or more. The V gene is TRBV18, the J gene TRBJ2-7, with TRBD2 as a possible D gene (6 bases). V was trimmed by 0 bases and J by 0 bases, leaving 9 bases between them. This CDR3 is built from 15 residues. CDR1 is KGHSH and CDR2 is LQKENI in the germline V gene. The CDR3 loop reads CASSPPGLGSYEQYF. The CDR3 DNA follows: TGTGCCAGCTCACCACCGGGACTGGGCTCCTACGAGCAGTACTTC.

The CDR3 sequence: CSAKKGGTYNSPLHF. In nucleotides, the CDR3 is TGCAGTGCTAAGAAGGGGGGGACCTATAATTCACCCCTCCACTTT. The rearrangement uses TRBV20-1 and TRBJ1-6, with a tentative D call TRBD1 (6 bases). CDR1 is DFQATT, CDR2 SNEGSKA, per germline (reference sequence). The CDR3 length is 15 residues. Trimming removed 4 bases from V and 2 bases from J, with 12 bases in between.

The V call is TRBV9, the J call TRBJ1-3; D gene unclear. Germline V gives CDR1 SGDLS, CDR2 YYNGEE. The CDR3 covers 13 residues. V lost 2 bases and J 4 bases, leaving 7 bases between the germline ends. This CDR3 reads CASSVGDGNTIYF. In DNA form, the CDR3 reads TGTGCCAGCAGCGTGGGTGACGGAAACACCATATATTTT.

This clonotype has at least ten counts. The V and J genes are TRBV12-3 or TRBV12-4 and TRBJ2-1; D gene uncertain. There are 17 residues in the CDR3. V dropped 2 bases and J dropped 1 base, with 15 bases sitting between them. DNA of the CDR3: TGTGCCAGCAGTTTAAGATTTGATTCCACTTCCTACAATGAGCAGTTCTTC. It yields the protein CASSLRFDSTSYNEQFF.

V is TRBV19 and J is TRBJ2-5; TRBD2 agrees at 9 bases. V shed 6 bases, J shed 5 bases, and the junction held 10 bases outside the gene matches. This CDR3 has 15 residues. Looked up from germline, CDR1 is LNHDA and CDR2 is SQIVND (reference sequence). CDR3: CASSPIAGVGETQYF. Here the CDR3 DNA reads TGTGCCAGTAGCCCCATAGCGGGAGTGGGGGAGACCCAGTACTTC. The whole variable domain, remainder taken from reference TRBV19 and TRBJ2-5, is DGGITQSPKYLFRKEGQNVTLSCEQNLNHDAMYWYRQDPGQGLRLIYYSQIVNDFQKGDIAEGYSVSREKKESFPLTVTSAQKNPTAFYLCASSPIAGVGETQYFGPGTRLLVL.

Ten or more counts support this clonotype. The chain carries TRBV7-9 and TRBJ2-1; D ambiguous. Per the germline V gene, CDR1 is SEHNR and CDR2 is FQNEAQ (reference sequence). CDR3 length: 14 residues. V lost 0 bases and J lost 4, with 7 bases in between. Written as DNA, the CDR3 is TGTGCCAGCAGCTTAGCGCTACTTTACAATGAGCAGTTCTTC. This sequence encodes CASSLALLYNEQFF.

This clonotype was counted at least ten times. The V and J genes are TRBV7-9 and TRBJ2-5, with a possible D match to TRBD2 (6 bases). The germline V and J ends were trimmed by 2 bases and 2 bases, with 12 bases remaining between them. The CDR3 length is 15 residues. Germline V lookup: CDR1 SEHNR, CDR2 FQNEAQ (reference sequence). The CDR3 protein is CASSLTGEVQETQYF. The CDR3 DNA reads TGTGCCAGCAGCTTAACGGGGGAAGTTCAAGAGACCCAGTACTTC.

This clonotype showed up many times. The chain employs TRBV7-9 and TRBJ1-2; 7 bases align to TRBD1. There are 13 residues in the CDR3. With 5 bases clipped from V and 8 bases from J, the junction kept 8 bases outside the gene matches. Germline V gene sequence: CDR1 SEHNR, CDR2 FQNEAQ (reference sequence). CDR3 coding DNA: TGTGCCAGCAGCCCACAGGGGACGGAAGGCTACACCTTC. It yields the protein CASSPQGTEGYTF.

This clonotype showed up many times. This chain links TRBV20-1 with TRBJ2-1; no clear D. Trimming pared 1 base from V and 0 bases from J, leaving 13 bases between. CDR1 is DFQATT and CDR2 is SNEGSKA in the germline V gene (reference sequence). The CDR3 consists of 16 residues. The CDR3 sequence: CSARGTLGSSYNEQFF. In nucleotides, the CDR3 is TGCAGTGCTAGAGGTACCCTGGGCAGCTCCTACAATGAGCAGTTCTTC.

This clonotype showed up many times. The chain recombines TRBV24-1 with TRBJ2-2; possibly TRBD2 for D (6 bases). The germline V and J ends were trimmed by 10 bases and 1 base, with 12 bases remaining between them. Germline CDR1 and CDR2: KGHDR and SFDVKD. This CDR3 has 14 amino acids. CDR3 nucleotide sequence: TGTGCCACTATGCTGGGAGGGAACACCGGGGAGCTGTTTTTT. Protein product: CATMLGGNTGELFF.